One and the same sample provided the 15 T cell receptor beta chains below, sequenced in a study of cytomegalovirus exposure and HLA in healthy donors (dated by TCRdb to about 2017). The method was the immunoSEQ multiplex PCR assay. For the multiplex PCR, a mixture combining 60 forward primers for TCR Vbeta segments and 13 reverse primers for TCR Jbeta segments was used. TCRdb took this table from immuneACCESS and kept in-frame rearrangements with V and J called. Such tables lack part of the clones; where checked against another copy, unresolved V genes explain under half of the gap, and the rest is unexplained. The sample table records about 170,000 clones. Approximately 0.8% of the sample rests with the top ten. Source material: PBMCs. Receptors originate from a woman aged 18-30 years in good health and CMV-seropositive.

The chain employs TRBV29-1 and TRBJ2-3; tentative D call: TRBD2 (6 bases). The CDR3 sequence is 16 residues long. CDR1 and CDR2 from the germline V gene are SQVTM and ANQGSEA. V was clipped by 2 bases and J by 1 base, with 16 bases between them. CDR3 amino acids: CSVERTPGVGTDTQYF. Written as DNA, the CDR3 is TGCAGCGTTGAACGGACACCGGGAGTTGGCACAGATACGCAGTATTTT.

About this clone: One end of the junction fails to match germline, which may point to a read error. DNA for the CDR3: TGTGCCAGCAGCTTAGGCGCTGGGGCGGGGAAGGGAAAGCAGTGCTTC. It encodes CASSLGAGAGKGKQCF. The chain uses TRBV7-6 and TRBJ2-7, with a weak D call TRBD2 (6 bases). Germline CDR1 is SGHVS and CDR2 is FNYEAQ. The CDR3 is 16 amino acids.

The chain carries TRBV5-1 and TRBJ1-2, with 7 bases that match TRBD1. Germline V CDR1 and CDR2: SGHRS, YFSETQ. V gave up 7 bases and J gave up 4 bases; unmatched junction bases: 13. This CDR3 has 15 residues. The CDR3 bases are TGCGCCAGCCGACCAACAGGGGCCCCTGGCTATGGCTACACCTTC. Amino acid sequence: CASRPTGAPGYGYTF.

The chain has TRBV15 and TRBJ1-2; TRBD1 matches 8 bases. J was trimmed by 8 bases and V by 0 bases; bases with no gene match: 8. The germline CDR1 and CDR2 sequences are LNHNV and YYDKDF (reference sequence). This CDR3 region has 15 residues. The CDR3 coding sequence is TGTGCCACCAGCAGAGATCTGTCAGGGGGCCGGGGCTACACCTTC. This sequence encodes CATSRDLSGGRGYTF.

The chain employs TRBV2 and TRBJ2-5; the match to TRBD2 covers 8 bases. The CDR3 covers 14 residues. Germline V gives CDR1 SNHLY, CDR2 FYNNEI. Trimming removed 3 bases from V and 4 bases from J; junction bases left unmatched: 4. The CDR3 DNA sequence: TGTGCCAGCAGTGACGGGACTAGGACAGAGACCCAGTACTTC. Its protein is CASSDGTRTETQYF.

The chain has TRBV2 and TRBJ2-5; 8 bases agree with TRBD2. The germline gives CDR1 SNHLY, CDR2 FYNNEI. This CDR3 has 14 residues. V was pared by 6 bases and J by 4 bases, with 7 bases of the junction left unmatched. In nucleotides, the CDR3 is TGTGCCAGCAGACCGGGGGGGCCTGGAGAGACCCAGTACTTC. Amino acid sequence: CASRPGGPGETQYF.

This chain uses TRBV19 with TRBJ2-5, with TRBD2 as a possible D gene (6 bases). V gave up 4 bases and J gave up 2 bases, with 17 bases separating them. Germline V CDR1 and CDR2: LNHDA, SQIVND (reference sequence). CDR3 size: 16 residues. CDR3 bases: TGTGCCAGTAGTAAGGGAGGACCACTTTCACAAGAGACCCAGTACTTC. It is translated as CASSKGGPLSQETQYF.

The gene calls are TRBV7-8 and TRBJ2-7; 12 bases line up with TRBD2. Germline lookup yields CDR1 SGHVS and CDR2 FQNEAQ. The CDR3 is made up of 16 amino acids. J lost 4 bases, V lost 5 bases, and 9 bases had no gene match. In nucleotides, the CDR3 is TGTGCCAGCAGCCGTGAGCGACTAGCGGGGGCTTACGAGCAGTACTTC. It encodes CASSRERLAGAYEQYF.

As regards this clone: The junction does not match germline at one end; this may be a read error. The rearrangement joins TRBV30 to TRBJ1-2, with D possibly being TRBD1 (5 bases). Germline CDR1 reads GTSNPN; CDR2 reads SVGIG (reference sequence). This CDR3 spans 14 amino acids. Here the CDR3 reads CAWRVDGRASGYTF. As DNA, the CDR3 is TGTGCCTGGCGTGTAGATGGCAGGGCGAGTGGCTACACCTTC.

V is TRBV15 and J is TRBJ2-3, with 9 bases identical to TRBD2. The V and J ends lost 0 bases and 5 bases, in that order; junction bases with no gene match: 6. Germline CDR1 is LNHNV and CDR2 is YYDKDF (reference sequence). This CDR3 is 16 amino acids long. The CDR3 DNA follows: TGTGCCACCAGCAGAGATCTTCGCGGGGGGGTAGATACGCAGTATTTT. The encoded protein is CATSRDLRGGVDTQYF.

The chain uses TRBV29-1 and TRBJ1-1, with a possible D match to TRBD1 (6 bases). Per the germline V gene, CDR1 is SQVTM and CDR2 is ANQGSEA. CDR3 length: 13 amino acids. Trimming removed 6 bases from V and 7 bases from J, with 18 bases in between. The CDR3 reads CSVRGGDMREAFF. The CDR3 region has the DNA TGCAGCGTACGAGGGGGGGATATGCGTGAAGCTTTCTTT. Combining the CDR3 with reference TRBV29-1 and TRBJ1-1 gives the whole variable domain SAVISQKPSRDICQRGTSLTIQCQVDSQVTMMFWYRQQPGQSLTLIATANQGSEATYESGFVIDKFPISRPNLTFSTLTVSNMSPEDSSIYLCSVRGGDMREAFFGQGTRLTVV.

The chain uses TRBV5-4 and TRBJ1-2; 11 bases are a match to TRBD1. The trim removed 4 bases at V and 7 bases at J, leaving 9 bases unmatched. The CDR3 extends over 15 amino acids. Looked up from germline, CDR1 is SGHNT and CDR2 is YYREEE (reference sequence). The CDR3 nucleotides read TGTGCCAGCAGCCAAACTCGGACAGGGGGCTTTGGCTACACCTTC. Translating it yields CASSQTRTGGFGYTF.

The V call is TRBV29-1, the J call TRBJ2-5, with 7 positions matching TRBD1. With V trimmed by 6 bases and J by 2 bases, 9 bases remained unmatched. Germline-derived CDR1 and CDR2 are SQVTM and ANQGSEA. This CDR3 region has 14 residues. CDR3 loop: CSVSPTGTQETQYF. The CDR3 nucleotides are TGCAGCGTGTCCCCGACAGGGACGCAAGAGACCCAGTACTTC.

The chain uses TRBV14 and TRBJ2-2; D gene ambiguous. Germline assignment: CDR1 SGHDN and CDR2 FVKESK. The CDR3 length is 14 residues. V lost 4 bases and J 7 bases, leaving 13 bases between the germline ends. CDR3 sequence reads: CASSPQVFSGELFF. The CDR3, as DNA: TGTGCCAGCAGCCCCCAGGTCTTCAGCGGGGAGCTGTTTTTT.

The chain is built from TRBV4-2 and TRBJ1-5, with D possibly being TRBD1 (6 bases). The CDR3 has 13 residues. V shed 4 bases and J shed 5 bases, with 9 bases lying between them. Germline CDR1 is LGHNA and CDR2 is YNFKEQ. The CDR3 coding sequence is TGTGCCAGCAGCCCAGGGGACGATCAGCCCCAGCATTTT. This translates into CASSPGDDQPQHF.